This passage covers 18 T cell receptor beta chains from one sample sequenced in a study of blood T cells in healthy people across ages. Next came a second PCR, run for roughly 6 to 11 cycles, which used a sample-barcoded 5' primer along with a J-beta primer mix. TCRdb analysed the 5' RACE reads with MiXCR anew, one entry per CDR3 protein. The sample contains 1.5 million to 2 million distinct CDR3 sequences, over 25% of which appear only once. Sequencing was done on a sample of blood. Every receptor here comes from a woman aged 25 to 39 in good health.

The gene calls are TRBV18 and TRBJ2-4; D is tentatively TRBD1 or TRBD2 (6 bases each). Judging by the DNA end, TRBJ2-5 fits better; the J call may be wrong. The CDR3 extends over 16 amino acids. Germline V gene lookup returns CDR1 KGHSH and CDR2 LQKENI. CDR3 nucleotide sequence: TGTGCCAGCTCACCTAACGCCGGGGGCGCGGGAGAGACCCAGTACTTC. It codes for CASSPNAGGAGETQYF.

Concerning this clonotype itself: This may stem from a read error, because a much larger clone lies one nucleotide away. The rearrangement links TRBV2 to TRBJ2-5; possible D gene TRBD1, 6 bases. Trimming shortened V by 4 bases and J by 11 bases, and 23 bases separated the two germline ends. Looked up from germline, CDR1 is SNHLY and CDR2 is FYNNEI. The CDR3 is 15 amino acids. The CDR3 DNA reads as TGTGCCAGCAGTGCTCAAGGGACAACGACTGATGAGCAGTACTTC. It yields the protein CASSAQGTTTDEQYF.

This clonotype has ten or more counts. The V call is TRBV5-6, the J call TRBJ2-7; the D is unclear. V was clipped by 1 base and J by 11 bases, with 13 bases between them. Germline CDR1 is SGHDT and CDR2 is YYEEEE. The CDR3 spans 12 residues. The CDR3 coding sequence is TGTGCCAGCAGCTTGAGGCCGCAGTGGGAGTACTTC. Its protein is CASSLRPQWEYF.

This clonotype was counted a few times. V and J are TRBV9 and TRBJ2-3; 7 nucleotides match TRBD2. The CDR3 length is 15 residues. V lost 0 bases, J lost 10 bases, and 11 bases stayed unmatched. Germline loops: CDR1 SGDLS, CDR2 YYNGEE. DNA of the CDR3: TGTGCCAGCAGCGTAGAGTCGGGGGGTCTGGGAGCGCAGTATTTT. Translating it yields CASSVESGGLGAQYF.

The CDR3 DNA sequence: TGTGCCAGCAGCTTAGCGAGGCAGGGATACAATGAGCAGTTCTTC. Amino acids: CASSLARQGYNEQFF. This chain links TRBV7-8 with TRBJ2-1, with a possible D match to TRBD1 (5 bases). The V end was cut by 0 bases, the J end by 4 bases, with 10 bases between. Germline lookup yields CDR1 SGHVS and CDR2 FQNEAQ. CDR3 size: 15 residues.

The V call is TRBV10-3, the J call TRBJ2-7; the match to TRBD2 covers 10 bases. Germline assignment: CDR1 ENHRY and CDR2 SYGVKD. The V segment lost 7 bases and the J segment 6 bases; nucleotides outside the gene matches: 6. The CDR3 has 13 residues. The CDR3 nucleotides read TGTGCCATCAAGCAGCGGGAGGGCCCCGAGCAGTACTTC. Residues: CAIKQREGPEQYF.

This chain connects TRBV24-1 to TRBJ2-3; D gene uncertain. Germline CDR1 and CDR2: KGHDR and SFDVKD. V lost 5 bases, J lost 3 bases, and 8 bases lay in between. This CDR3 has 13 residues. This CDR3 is CATSAQQTDTQYF. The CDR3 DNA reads TGTGCCACCAGTGCACAGCAAACAGATACGCAGTATTTT.

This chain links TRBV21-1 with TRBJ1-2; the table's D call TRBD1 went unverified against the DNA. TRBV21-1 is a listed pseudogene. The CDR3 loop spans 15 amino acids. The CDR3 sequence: CASGDRGAVFYGYTF. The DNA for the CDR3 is TGTGCCAGCGGGGACAGGGGGGCCGTGTTCTATGGCTACACCTTC.

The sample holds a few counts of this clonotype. The CDR3 DNA is TGTGCCAGCAGCCAAAAACTAGCGGGGGGGCCAGATACGCAGTATTTT. It codes for CASSQKLAGGPDTQYF. The chain carries TRBV4-2 and TRBJ2-3; 13 bases are shared with TRBD2. The CDR3 covers 16 residues. CDR1 is LGHNA and CDR2 is YNFKEQ in the germline V gene. V dropped 2 bases and J dropped 4; count of bases not matched to a gene: 3.

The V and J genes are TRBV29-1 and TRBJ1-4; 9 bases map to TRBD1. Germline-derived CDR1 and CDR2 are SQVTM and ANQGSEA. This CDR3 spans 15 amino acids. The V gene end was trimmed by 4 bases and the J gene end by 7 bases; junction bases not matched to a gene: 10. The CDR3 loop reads CSVGRGTGKGEKLFF. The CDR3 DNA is TGCAGCGTTGGAAGAGGGACAGGGAAAGGTGAAAAACTGTTTTTT.

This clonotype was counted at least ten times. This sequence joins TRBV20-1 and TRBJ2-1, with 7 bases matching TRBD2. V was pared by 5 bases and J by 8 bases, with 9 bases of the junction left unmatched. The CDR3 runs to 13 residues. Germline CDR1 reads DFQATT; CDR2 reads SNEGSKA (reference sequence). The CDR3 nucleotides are TGCAGTGCTCCCCGACTAGCCGGCTATGAGCAGTTCTTC. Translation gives CSAPRLAGYEQFF.

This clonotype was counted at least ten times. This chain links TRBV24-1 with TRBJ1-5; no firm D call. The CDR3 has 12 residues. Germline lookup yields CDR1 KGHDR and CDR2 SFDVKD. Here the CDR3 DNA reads TGTGCGACGTCAGGTAGCAATCAGCCCCAGCATTTT. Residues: CATSGSNQPQHF.

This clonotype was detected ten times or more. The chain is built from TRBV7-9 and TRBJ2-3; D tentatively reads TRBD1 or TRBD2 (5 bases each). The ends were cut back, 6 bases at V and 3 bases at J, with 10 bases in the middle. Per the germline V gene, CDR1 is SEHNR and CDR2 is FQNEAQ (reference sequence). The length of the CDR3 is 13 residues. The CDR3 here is CASRRGLTDTQYF. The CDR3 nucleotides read TGTGCCAGCAGGAGGGGTTTGACAGATACGCAGTATTTT.

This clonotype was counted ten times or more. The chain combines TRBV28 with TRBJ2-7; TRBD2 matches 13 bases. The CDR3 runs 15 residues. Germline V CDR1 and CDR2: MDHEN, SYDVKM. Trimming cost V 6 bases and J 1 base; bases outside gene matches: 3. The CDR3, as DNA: TGTGCCAGCAGCTGGGGACTAGCGGGGTCCTACGAGCAGTACTTC. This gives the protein CASSWGLAGSYEQYF.

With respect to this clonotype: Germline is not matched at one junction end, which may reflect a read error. CDR3: CASSSEQGPNEKRFF. The CDR3 DNA sequence: TGTGCCAGCAGCTCAGAACAGGGCCCTAATGAAAAACGGTTTTTT. The genes are TRBV7-6 and TRBJ1-4, with a possible D match to TRBD1 (6 bases). CDR1 SGHVS and CDR2 FNYEAQ come from the germline V gene. The CDR3 has 15 residues.

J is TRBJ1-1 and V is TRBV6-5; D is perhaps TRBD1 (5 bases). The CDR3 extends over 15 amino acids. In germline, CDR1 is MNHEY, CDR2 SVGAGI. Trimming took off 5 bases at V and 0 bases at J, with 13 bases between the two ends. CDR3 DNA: TGTGCCAGCAGTAACCGACAGAAAATGAACACTGAAGCTTTCTTT. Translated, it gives CASSNRQKMNTEAFF.

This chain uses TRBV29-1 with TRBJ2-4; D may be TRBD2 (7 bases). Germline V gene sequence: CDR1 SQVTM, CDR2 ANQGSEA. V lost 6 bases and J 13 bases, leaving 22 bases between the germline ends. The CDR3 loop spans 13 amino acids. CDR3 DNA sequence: TGCAGCGTCGGGCTTCGACGGGGGGCTGAGCAGTACTTC. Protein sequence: CSVGLRRGAEQYF.

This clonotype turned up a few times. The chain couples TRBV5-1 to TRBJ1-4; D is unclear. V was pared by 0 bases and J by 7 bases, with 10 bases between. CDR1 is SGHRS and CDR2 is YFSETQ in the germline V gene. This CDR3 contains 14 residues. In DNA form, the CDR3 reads TGCGCCAGCAGCTTGGAGCCAGTTGGTGAAAAACTGTTTTTT. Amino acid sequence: CASSLEPVGEKLFF.